This TCR beta chain was sequenced during a study of T cell repertoires in ileal Crohn's disease. The method was immunoSEQ multiplex PCR; TCRdb's version includes in-frame clones alone and lacks a portion of them. Among about 2,300 clones listed, 78% were seen once. The time point is: neoterminal ileum biopsy at postoperative endoscopy, about 6 months after surgery. CDR1 is SNHLY, CDR2 FYNNEI, per germline. This CDR3 comprises 13 residues. J was trimmed by 10 bases and V by 4 bases; bases with no gene match: 7. The rearrangement links TRBV2 to TRBJ2-3, with 8 bases that match TRBD2. Source material: ileal tissue. This receptor was obtained from an adult with Crohn's disease. In DNA, the CDR3 is TGTGCCAGCAGTGGTTCGGGGGGGGTCCCGCAGTATTTT. Its translation is CASSGSGGVPQYF.